The clone carrying this TCR beta chain was seen at least ten times. The antigen remains unidentified. This sample is part of a study of T cells after yellow fever vaccination. Study-wide background: For low cell numbers, libraries were made with SMART-Seq v4 Ultra Low Input.

This CDR3 is 13 amino acids long. Germline loops: CDR1 SQVTM, CDR2 ANQGSEA. Trimming cost V 4 bases and J 6 bases, with 13 bases left between them. Study-level points and caveats: The booster saw the reappearance of most primary-vaccination clones (around 95% CD4, less than 90% CD8).

UMIs were added to TCR cDNA along with a universal primer site when it was made by 5'RACE template switching. In TCRdb, the 5' RACE reads were re-called with MiXCR into one record per CDR3 protein. The table lists around 250,000 distinct CDR3 sequences, 5.2% of them singletons. The TCR sequence derives from a man aged 18 to 29 who received the YFV17D yellow fever vaccine. This sequence joins TRBV29-1 and TRBJ2-4, with D possibly matching TRBD1 (6 bases). The source was CD4+ T cells sorted from PBMCs, collected on the day of the yellow fever booster vaccination. The CDR3 region is CSVALTGSNIQYF. CDR3 nucleotide sequence: TGCAGCGTTGCACTGACAGGCTCAAACATTCAGTACTTC.